The T cell receptor beta chain under discussion was sequenced for a study of blood T cell repertoires in COVID-19. Study information: The origin of the acute and convalescent COVID-19 samples was the United States, Italy and Spain. In each case, the material was cDNA or gDNA derived from T cells, B-cell-depleted T cells, or PBMCs.

This CDR3 contains 15 residues. The germline gives CDR1 SGHTA, CDR2 FQGNSA. V was shortened by 1 base and J by 5 bases, with 9 bases between the two germline ends. Seattle patient enrollment occurred during active infection, with longitudinal follow-up thereafter. In the authors' methods: Amplification from reference gene primers served as the basis for estimated nucleated cell counts. The data were produced by immunoSEQ multiplex PCR, yet TCRdb's version contains in-frame clones alone and is incomplete. The V and J calls and clone size are taken from that table; D and trimming were inferred from the DNA. Here the sample spans approximately 240,000 clones, 85% to 95% being singletons.

J is TRBJ1-6 and V is TRBV7-2, with no clear D. Sequencing input: peripheral blood. This TCR came from a man under 40 with COVID-19, enrolled during active disease. In nucleotides, the CDR3 is TGTGCCAGCAGCTTAGTCTCCAGAAATAATTCACCCCTCCACTTT. It translates to CASSLVSRNNSPLHF.